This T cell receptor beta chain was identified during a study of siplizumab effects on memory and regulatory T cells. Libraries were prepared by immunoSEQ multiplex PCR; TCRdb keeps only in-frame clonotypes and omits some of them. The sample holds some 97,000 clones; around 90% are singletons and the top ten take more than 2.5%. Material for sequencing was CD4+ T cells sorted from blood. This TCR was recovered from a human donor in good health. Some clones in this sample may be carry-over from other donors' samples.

CDR3 sequence reads: CASIKNYEQYF. CDR3 coding DNA: TGTGCCAGCATCAAGAATTACGAGCAGTACTTC. The V call is TRBV6-1, the J call TRBJ2-7, with D uncertain. Germline CDR1 reads MNHNS; CDR2 reads SASEGT. Trimming removed 7 bases at V and 4 bases at J, with 8 bases between. This CDR3 has 11 amino acids.